These 5 T cell receptor beta chains originate from one sample sequenced in a study of blood T cell repertoires in COVID-19 (dated by TCRdb to 2020 to 2021). The library relied on the immunoSEQ multiplex PCR assay. Sourced from immuneACCESS, this table was stored by TCRdb with only in-frame sequences that have V and J called. A share of the clones is absent; for the studies checked, an unresolved V gene accounts for under half, and the remainder has no known explanation. Within this sample are 9,500 to 12,000 clones, with 70% to 90% of them counted one time only. Around 24% of the sample is taken by the ten largest. Sequences were obtained from peripheral blood. The source is a man aged 30-40 years with active or convalescent COVID-19.

The chain carries TRBV11-2 and TRBJ2-7, with 11 bases aligning to TRBD2. CDR1 and CDR2 from the germline V gene are SGHAT and FQNNGV. The CDR3 has 15 residues. Losses at the gene ends were 4 bases for V and 7 bases for J; bases not matched to a gene: 9. The CDR3 sequence is CASSSQTSGVVEQYF. CDR3 sequence (DNA): TGTGCCAGCAGCTCCCAGACTAGCGGGGTCGTTGAGCAGTACTTC.

This chain links TRBV10-3 with TRBJ1-2, with 11 bases matching TRBD1. This CDR3 is 14 amino acids long. Germline CDR1 is ENHRY and CDR2 is SYGVKD. Germline trimming cut 2 bases from V and 7 bases from J; bases unmatched to any gene: 3. For the CDR3, the DNA is TGTGCCATCAGTGAGCCGGGACAGGGGGGTGGCTACACCTTC. Its translation: CAISEPGQGGGYTF.

The rearrangement joins TRBV29-1 to TRBJ2-1, with 15 bases matching TRBD2. This CDR3 has 17 residues. Looked up from germline, CDR1 is SQVTM and CDR2 is ANQGSEA. The V and J ends lost 1 base and 4 bases, in that order; junction bases with no gene match: 5. The CDR3 nucleotides read TGCAGCGTTGAAGGGGAGGGGACTAGCGGGGGGTACAATGAGCAGTTCTTC. Protein: CSVEGEGTSGGYNEQFF.

The chain combines TRBV6-5 with TRBJ1-2, with 7 bases identical to TRBD1. V lost 7 bases to trimming and J lost 1 base; unmatched junction nucleotides: 6. CDR1 is MNHEY, CDR2 SVGAGI, per germline. The CDR3 spans 14 residues. The CDR3, as DNA: TGTGCCAGCAAGGGGGCCAGGGTTAACTATGGCTACACCTTC. Translation: CASKGARVNYGYTF.

Only a few counts were recorded for this clone. This chain connects TRBV19 to TRBJ1-5; TRBD1 agrees at 7 bases. Germline loops: CDR1 LNHDA, CDR2 SQIVND (reference sequence). V dropped 10 bases and J dropped 0; count of bases not matched to a gene: 9. CDR3 length: 15 residues. The CDR3 reads CATQDRHYSNQPQHF. The DNA of the CDR3 is TGTGCCACTCAGGACAGGCATTATAGCAATCAGCCCCAGCATTTT.